A selection of T cell receptor beta chains follows, all from one sample in a study of T cell responses to AZD1222 COVID-19 vaccine. The method was immunoSEQ multiplex PCR; TCRdb's version includes in-frame clones alone and lacks a portion of them. The data show some 140,000 clones, 88% seen once. The sequencing here drew on peripheral blood, taken on day 0 of AZD1222 vaccination. The receptors here all came from an adult in good health. CDR3s include the opening cysteine and the closing phenylalanine or tryptophan. Each record gives: clone size, CDR3 length, V gene, D gene, J gene, CDR3 DNA, CDR3 protein. The D gene is left open where the match is weak. Only part of the rows carry a size: once, few, many, or a class if the clone is expanded.

size: NA; length: 13; V: TRBV28; D: TRBD1; J: TRBJ1-4; DNA: TGTGCCAGCCGACAGGGAAACAATGAAAAACTGTTTTTT; CDR3: CASRQGNNEKLFF
size: NA; length: 12; V: TRBV10-3; D: NA; J: TRBJ2-7; DNA: TGTGCCATCAGTCCAGGGATCTACGAGCAGTACTTC; CDR3: CAISPGIYEQYF
size: NA; length: 14; V: TRBV7-8; D: NA; J: TRBJ2-5; DNA: TGTGCCAGCAGCCCCTGGTTTTTGGGAGAGACCCAGTACTTC; CDR3: CASSPWFLGETQYF
size: NA; length: 18; V: TRBV2; D: TRBD1; J: TRBJ2-3; DNA: TGTGCCAGCAGTGAAGCCCCCGGGACAGGGGTTGGAACAGATACGCAGTATTTT; CDR3: CASSEAPGTGVGTDTQYF
size: NA; length: 16; V: TRBV5-8; D: TRBD1; J: TRBJ2-2; DNA: TGTGCCAGCAGCCACACCGGGACAGGGACCACCGGGGAGCTGTTTTTT; CDR3: CASSHTGTGTTGELFF
size: NA; length: 13; V: TRBV5-4; D: TRBD1; J: TRBJ2-5; DNA: TGTGCCAGCAGCTTACAGGGGACCGGGACCCAGTACTTC; CDR3: CASSLQGTGTQYF
size: NA; length: 15; V: TRBV7-2; D: TRBD1; J: TRBJ1-3; DNA: TGTGCCAGCAGCACCAGGACAGGGTCTGGAAACACCATATATTTT; CDR3: CASSTRTGSGNTIYF
size: NA; length: 16; V: TRBV5-5; D: TRBD1; J: TRBJ2-7; DNA: TGTGCCAGCAGCTTAATGGGACAGGGGGCAGGACTCGAGCAGTACTTC; CDR3: CASSLMGQGAGLEQYF
size: NA; length: 15; V: TRBV28; D: TRBD2; J: TRBJ2-1; DNA: TGTGCCGCCAGCGGGGTCCCCTCGGCCTACAATGAGCAGTTCTTC; CDR3: CAASGVPSAYNEQFF
size: NA; length: 15; V: TRBV18; D: NA; J: TRBJ1-6; DNA: TGTGCCAGCTCACCAAACGGACAGACGGGTTCACCCCTCCACTTT; CDR3: CASSPNGQTGSPLHF
size: NA; length: 12; V: TRBV28; D: NA; J: TRBJ2-7; DNA: TGTGCCAGCAGTTGGGGGGCCTACGAGCAGTACTTC; CDR3: CASSWGAYEQYF
size: NA; length: 16; V: TRBV6-1; D: NA; J: TRBJ1-6; DNA: TGTGCCAGCAGTGTGCATCGGGACGGCGTTAACTCACCCCTCCACTTT; CDR3: CASSVHRDGVNSPLHF
size: NA; length: 14; V: TRBV2; D: NA; J: TRBJ1-1; DNA: TGTGCCAGCATCGCAGGGAGAATGAACACTGAAGCTTTCTTT; CDR3: CASIAGRMNTEAFF
size: once; length: 14; V: TRBV25-1; D: NA; J: TRBJ2-3; DNA: TGTGCCAGCAGTGACCCTGCGGGGAGCGATACGCAGTATTTT; CDR3: CASSDPAGSDTQYF
size: NA; length: 19; V: TRBV3-1/TRBV3-2; D: NA; J: TRBJ1-5; DNA: TGTGCCAGCAGCCAAGATTGGGGTCAGGGGTTAAGTGGCAATCAGCCCCAGCATTTT; CDR3: CASSQDWGQGLSGNQPQHF
size: NA; length: 12; V: TRBV10-3; D: NA; J: TRBJ1-2; DNA: TGTGCCACCTCGGGAACCGCCGGGGGCTACACCTTC; CDR3: CATSGTAGGYTF
size: NA; length: 15; V: TRBV5-1; D: NA; J: TRBJ1-1; DNA: TGCGCCAGCAGCTTGGTCGGCAGTTTAAACACTGAAGCTTTCTTT; CDR3: CASSLVGSLNTEAFF
size: NA; length: 19; V: TRBV7-2; D: NA; J: TRBJ1-4; DNA: TGTGCCAGCAGCTTAGGCCATCGGAGGATTTCGGCAACTAATGAAAAACTGTTTTTT; CDR3: CASSLGHRRISATNEKLFF
size: NA; length: 12; V: TRBV12-3/TRBV12-4; D: NA; J: TRBJ1-2; DNA: TGTGCCAGCAGTTTTTCTCTCTATGGCTACACCTTC; CDR3: CASSFSLYGYTF
size: NA; length: 16; V: TRBV7-6; D: NA; J: TRBJ2-1; DNA: TGTGCCAGCAGCCCCAGCTCGGGACCGCTTAGACATGAGCAGTTCTTC; CDR3: CASSPSSGPLRHEQFF
size: NA; length: 15; V: TRBV3-1/TRBV3-2; D: TRBD2; J: TRBJ2-7; DNA: TGTGCCAGCAGCCCGGCTTCTAGCGGGGCCTACGAGCAGTACTTC; CDR3: CASSPASSGAYEQYF
size: NA; length: 17; V: TRBV5-5; D: NA; J: TRBJ2-7; DNA: TGTGCCAGCAGCTTGACCTCCCCGAGCAGAAGCGTCTACGAGCAGTACTTC; CDR3: CASSLTSPSRSVYEQYF
size: NA; length: 14; V: TRBV5-1; D: NA; J: TRBJ1-4; DNA: TGCGCCAGCAGCAGCAGGGAGGTGGATGAAAAACTGTTTTTT; CDR3: CASSSREVDEKLFF
size: NA; length: 12; V: TRBV6-2/TRBV6-3; D: TRBD1; J: TRBJ2-1; DNA: TGTGCCAGCAGTCGACAGGGTTTGGAGCAGTTCTTC; CDR3: CASSRQGLEQFF
size: once; length: 14; V: TRBV28; D: NA; J: TRBJ1-5; DNA: TGTGCCAGCAGCCCACAGCTGCACAATCAGCCCCAGCATTTT; CDR3: CASSPQLHNQPQHF
size: once; length: 12; V: TRBV15; D: NA; J: TRBJ1-2; DNA: TGTGCCACCAGCAACGGCTGGGATGGCTACACCTTC; CDR3: CATSNGWDGYTF